The next 7 T cell receptor beta chains were all read from a single sample in a study of regulatory T cells in long-lasting Graves disease (dated by TCRdb to about 2021). The time point label of this sample denotes: newly diagnosed GD, antithyroid drugs for less than 3 months. RNA was extracted from PBMCs in TRIzol for both TCR sequencing and RNA sequencing. Receptor amplification or capture employed multiplex PCR. Sequencing used an Illumina HiSeq 4000. iRepertoire HTBI primers and Arm-PCR amplification of CDR3 regions were used to construct TCR beta libraries. TCRdb trimmed the raw reads at Q25, called clones with MiXCR and kept productive beta chains. Rows are combined by CDR3 protein, so each entry shows the most common genes and DNA. This sample comprises around 250,000 distinct CDR3 sequences, around 20% of them detected only once. The ten largest clones capture about 14% of the sample. Here the sequenced sample was peripheral blood mononuclear cells (PBMCs), taken at new diagnosis, from a patient treated with antithyroid drugs. These receptors were taken from a female donor with Graves disease.

This clonotype was observed a few times. The gene calls are TRBV27 and TRBJ2-3; D not resolved. The germline V gene encodes CDR1 MNHEY and CDR2 SMNVEV (reference sequence). The CDR3 sequence is 15 residues long. Trimming pared 4 bases from V and 3 bases from J, leaving 14 bases between. This CDR3 is CASSWAKPITDTQYF. CDR3 nucleotide sequence: TGTGCCAGCAGTTGGGCAAAACCGATTACAGATACGCAGTATTTT.

The chain employs TRBV7-2 and TRBJ1-2; 8 nucleotides match TRBD1. The germline gives CDR1 SGHTA, CDR2 FQGNSA. The CDR3 contains 14 residues. CDR3 protein: CAISSGGRVGGYTF. CDR3 DNA: TGTGCTATCAGCTCAGGGGGCAGGGTGGGTGGCTACACCTTC.

This clonotype was seen a handful of times. The V call is TRBV6-1, the J call TRBJ2-7; 7 bases line up with TRBD2. CDR3 length: 15 residues. Per the germline V gene, CDR1 is MNHNS and CDR2 is SASEGT. The junction had 12 bases not matched to a gene; V was cut back by 6 bases and J by 4 bases. CDR3 sequence: CASRPTAAGDYEQYF. CDR3 in DNA: TGTGCCAGCAGACCGACCGCCGCGGGGGATTACGAGCAGTACTTC.

This clonotype was seen many times. Its ends do not fully match the called genes, so a read error is possible. This chain uses TRBV7-2 with TRBJ1-5; the D is unclear. The CDR3 totals 13 residues. Germline CDR1 is SGHTA and CDR2 is FQGNSA. The CDR3 DNA reads TGCGCCAGCAGCCAAGGAACGAATCAGCCCCAGCATTTT. This sequence encodes CASSQGTNQPQHF.

This clonotype was picked up a small number of times. The chain uses TRBV4-2 and TRBJ2-1; D remains unclear. Germline CDR1 and CDR2: LGHNA and YNFKEQ. The CDR3 contains 15 residues. The V gene lost 3 bases and the J gene lost 1 base, with 10 bases spanning the gap. CDR3 protein: CASSQPGWSYNEQFF. The CDR3, as DNA: TGTGCCAGCAGCCAGCCCGGGTGGTCCTACAATGAGCAGTTCTTC.

The chain recombines TRBV5-1 with TRBJ2-7; D remains ambiguous. This CDR3 is built from 13 residues. V lost 4 bases and J 3 bases, leaving 11 bases between the germline ends. Germline V gene sequence: CDR1 SGHRS, CDR2 YFSETQ. The CDR3 bases are TGCGCCAGCAGCCTTAGTCGGAACTACGAGCAGTACTTC. Protein sequence: CASSLSRNYEQYF.

The table lists this clonotype with a few counts. The CDR3 is CATRGSEGQGSEQFF. The CDR3 DNA is TGTGCCACCCGGGGTTCTGAGGGACAGGGGAGTGAGCAGTTCTTC. This chain joins TRBV10-3 and TRBJ2-1; 10 bases fit TRBD1. The CDR3 is made up of 15 amino acids. CDR1 and CDR2 from the germline V gene are ENHRY and SYGVKD. V dropped 10 bases and J dropped 9; count of bases not matched to a gene: 15.